This TCR beta chain originates from a study of T-cell memory formation after mild COVID-19. Study conclusions and caveats: Among clones peaking at day 37 in the second wave, SARS-CoV-2 specificity remained unconfirmed. That cross-reactive memory joined was suggested by some responding clones appearing in pre-infection memory. Clones contracting over day 15 to 85 were CD4/CD8 balanced, with later expanders leaning CD4+.

One entry per CDR3 protein results from TCRdb running MiXCR on the 5' RACE reads. This repertoire shows 410,000 or so distinct CDR3 sequences, less than 25% found once; its top ten account for around 13%. V was shortened by 5 bases and J by 0 bases, with 17 bases between the two germline ends. Germline CDR1 reads SGHVS; CDR2 reads FQNEAQ. The CDR3 runs 16 residues. There are a few counts of this clonotype. The antigen is undetermined. This TCR derives from an adult woman who had mild COVID-19 (a few samples of this study predate the infection). Cell type and time point are not known. The chain joins TRBV7-8 to TRBJ2-7; D is uncertain. Sequencing input: PBMCs or a T cell subset sorted from them (not recorded which). The CDR3 region has the DNA TGTGCCAGCAGCCGAAGCCCAGGCGCTAGCTCCTACGAGCAGTACTTC. This sequence encodes CASSRSPGASSYEQYF. The full variable domain, completed using reference TRBV7-8 and TRBJ2-7, is GAGVSQSPRYKVAKRGQDVALRCDPISGHVSLFWYQQALGQGPEFLTYFQNEAQLDKSGLPSDRFFAERPEGSVSTLKIQRTQQEDSAVYLCASSRSPGASSYEQYFGPGTRLTVT.